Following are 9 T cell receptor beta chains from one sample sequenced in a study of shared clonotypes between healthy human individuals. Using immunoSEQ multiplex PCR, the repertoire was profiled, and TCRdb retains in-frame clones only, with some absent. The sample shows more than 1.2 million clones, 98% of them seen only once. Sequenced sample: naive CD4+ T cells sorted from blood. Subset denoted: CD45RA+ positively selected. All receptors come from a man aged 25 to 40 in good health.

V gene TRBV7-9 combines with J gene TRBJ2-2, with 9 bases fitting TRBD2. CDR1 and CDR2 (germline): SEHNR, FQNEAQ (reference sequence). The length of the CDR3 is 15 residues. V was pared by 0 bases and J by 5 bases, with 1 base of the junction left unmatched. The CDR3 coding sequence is TGTGCCAGCAGCTTAGCTGCGGGAGGGACCGGGGAGCTGTTTTTT. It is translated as CASSLAAGGTGELFF.

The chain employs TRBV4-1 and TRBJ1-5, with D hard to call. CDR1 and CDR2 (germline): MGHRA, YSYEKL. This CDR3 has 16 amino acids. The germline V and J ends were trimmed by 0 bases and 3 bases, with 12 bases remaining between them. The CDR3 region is CASSQDPGNANQPQHF. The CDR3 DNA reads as TGCGCCAGCAGCCAAGATCCGGGGAACGCCAATCAGCCCCAGCATTTT.

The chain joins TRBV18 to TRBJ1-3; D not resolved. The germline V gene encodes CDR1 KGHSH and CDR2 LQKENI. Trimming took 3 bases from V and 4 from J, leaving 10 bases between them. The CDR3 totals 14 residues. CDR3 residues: CASSPPVGGNTIYF. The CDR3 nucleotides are TGTGCCAGCTCACCTCCCGTTGGGGGAAACACCATATATTTT. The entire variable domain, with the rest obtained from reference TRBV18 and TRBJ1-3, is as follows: NAGVMQNPRHLVRRRGQEARLRCSPMKGHSHVYWYRQLPEEGLKFMVYLQKENIIDESGMPKERFSAEFPKEGPSILRIQQVVRGDSAAYFCASSPPVGGNTIYFGEGSWLTVV.

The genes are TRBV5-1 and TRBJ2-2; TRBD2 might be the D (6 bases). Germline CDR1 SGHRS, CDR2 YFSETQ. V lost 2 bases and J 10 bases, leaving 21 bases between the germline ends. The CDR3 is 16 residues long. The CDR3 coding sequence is TGCGCCAGCAGCTTTTCCTCGGGGGTGGGGAAGACGGAGCTGTTTTTT. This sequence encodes CASSFSSGVGKTELFF.

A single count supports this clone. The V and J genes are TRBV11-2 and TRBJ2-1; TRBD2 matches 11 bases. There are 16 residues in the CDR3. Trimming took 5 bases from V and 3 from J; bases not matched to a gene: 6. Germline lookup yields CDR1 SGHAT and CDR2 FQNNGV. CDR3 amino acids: CASSPLAGGRYNEQFF. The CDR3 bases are TGTGCCAGCAGCCCCTTAGCGGGAGGGCGCTACAATGAGCAGTTCTTC.

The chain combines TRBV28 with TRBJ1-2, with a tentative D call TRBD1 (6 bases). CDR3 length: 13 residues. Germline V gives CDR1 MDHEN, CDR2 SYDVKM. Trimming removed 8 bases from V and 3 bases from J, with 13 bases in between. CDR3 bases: TGTGCCAGCGGCACAGGGAGGGACTATGGCTACACCTTC. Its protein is CASGTGRDYGYTF.

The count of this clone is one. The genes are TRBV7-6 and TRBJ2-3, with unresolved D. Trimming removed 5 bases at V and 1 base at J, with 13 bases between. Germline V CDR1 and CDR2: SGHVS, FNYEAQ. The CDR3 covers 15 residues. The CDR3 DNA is TGTGCCAGCAGCAAAAGCGTTGGGGGCACAGATACGCAGTATTTT. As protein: CASSKSVGGTDTQYF.

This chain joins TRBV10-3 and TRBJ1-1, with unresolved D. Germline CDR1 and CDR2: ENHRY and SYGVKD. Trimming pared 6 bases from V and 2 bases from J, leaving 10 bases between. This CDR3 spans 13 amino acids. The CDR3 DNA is TGTGCCATCAGACTGGACGGCAACACTGAAGCTTTCTTT. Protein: CAIRLDGNTEAFF.

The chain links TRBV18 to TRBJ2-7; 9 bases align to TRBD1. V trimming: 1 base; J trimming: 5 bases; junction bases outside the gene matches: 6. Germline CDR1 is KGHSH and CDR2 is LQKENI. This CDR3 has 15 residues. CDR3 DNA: TGTGCCAGCTCACCACTGGGACAGGGAGCACACGAGCAGTACTTC. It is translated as CASSPLGQGAHEQYF.